Reported below is one T cell receptor (beta chain). Data came from immunoSEQ multiplex PCR; TCRdb stores just in-frame clones and leaves some out. Among some 270,000 clones listed, over 75% were seen once. The data derive from a study of blood T cell repertoires in COVID-19. The source is a woman between 45 and 60 years old with acute COVID-19. Sequencing input: PBMCs or T cells enriched from blood (not recorded which).

CDR3 amino acids: CASSAGGGLGQPQHF. The DNA for the CDR3 is TGTGCCAGCAGTGCCGGCGGAGGGTTGGGACAGCCCCAGCATTTT. V is TRBV6-6 and J is TRBJ1-5; D gene unclear. Germline CDR1 and CDR2: MNHNY and SVGAGI (reference sequence). This CDR3 has 15 residues. Trimming removed 5 bases at V and 7 bases at J, with 18 bases between.